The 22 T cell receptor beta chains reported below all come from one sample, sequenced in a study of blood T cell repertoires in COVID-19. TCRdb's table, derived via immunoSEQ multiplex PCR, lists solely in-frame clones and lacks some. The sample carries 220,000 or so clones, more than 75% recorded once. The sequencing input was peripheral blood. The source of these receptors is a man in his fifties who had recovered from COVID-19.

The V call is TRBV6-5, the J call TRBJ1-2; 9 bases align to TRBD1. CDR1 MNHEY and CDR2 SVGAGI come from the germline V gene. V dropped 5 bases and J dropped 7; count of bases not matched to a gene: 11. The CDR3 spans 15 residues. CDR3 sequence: CASSTRTQGAGGYTF. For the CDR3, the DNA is TGTGCCAGCAGTACTCGGACACAGGGGGCTGGTGGCTACACCTTC.

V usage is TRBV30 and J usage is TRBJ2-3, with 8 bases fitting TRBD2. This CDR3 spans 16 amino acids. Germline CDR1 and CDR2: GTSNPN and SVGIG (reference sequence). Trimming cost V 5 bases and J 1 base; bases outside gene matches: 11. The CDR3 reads CAWGPPGLEGTDTQYF. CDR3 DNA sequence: TGTGCCTGGGGACCTCCGGGACTAGAAGGCACAGATACGCAGTATTTT.

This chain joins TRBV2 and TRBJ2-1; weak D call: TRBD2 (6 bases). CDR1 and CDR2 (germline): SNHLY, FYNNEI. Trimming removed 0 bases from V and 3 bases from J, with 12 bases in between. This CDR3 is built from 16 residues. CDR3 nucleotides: TGTGCCAGCAGTGAAGCCGGAGGGAGCTTCTACAATGAGCAGTTCTTC. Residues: CASSEAGGSFYNEQFF. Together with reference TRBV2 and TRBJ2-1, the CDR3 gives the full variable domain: EPEVTQTPSHQVTQMGQEVILRCVPISNHLYFYWYRQILGQKVEFLVSFYNNEISEKSEIFDDQFSVERPDGSNFTLKIRSTKLEDSAMYFCASSEAGGSFYNEQFFGPGTRLTVL.

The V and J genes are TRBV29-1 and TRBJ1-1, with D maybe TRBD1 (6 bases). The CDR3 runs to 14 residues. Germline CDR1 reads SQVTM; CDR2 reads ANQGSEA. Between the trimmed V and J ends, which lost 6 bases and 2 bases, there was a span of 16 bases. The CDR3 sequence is CSVHKGGGNTEAFF. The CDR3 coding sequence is TGCAGCGTCCACAAGGGAGGGGGAAACACTGAAGCTTTCTTT.

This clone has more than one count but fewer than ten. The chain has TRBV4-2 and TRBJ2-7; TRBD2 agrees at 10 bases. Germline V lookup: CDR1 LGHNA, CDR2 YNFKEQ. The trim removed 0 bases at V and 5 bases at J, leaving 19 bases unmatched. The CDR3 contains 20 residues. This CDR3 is CASSQDRFASGRKRGNEQYF. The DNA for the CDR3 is TGTGCCAGCAGCCAAGATAGATTCGCTAGCGGGAGAAAGCGAGGCAACGAGCAGTACTTC.

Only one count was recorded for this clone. The DNA of the CDR3 is TGTGCCAGTAGTATAGGAGCCACCGGGGAGCTGTTTTTT. Encoded protein: CASSIGATGELFF. This chain joins TRBV19 and TRBJ2-2; D not certain. Trimming cost V 1 base and J 4 bases, with 4 bases left between them. Germline V gene sequence: CDR1 LNHDA, CDR2 SQIVND (reference sequence). The CDR3 has 13 residues.

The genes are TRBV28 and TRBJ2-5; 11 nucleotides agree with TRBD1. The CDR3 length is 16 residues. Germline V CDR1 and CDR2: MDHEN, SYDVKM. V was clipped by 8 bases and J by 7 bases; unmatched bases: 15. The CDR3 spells CASSSTGTGGLMTQYF. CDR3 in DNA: TGTGCCAGCTCCTCCACCGGGACAGGGGGTCTGATGACCCAGTACTTC.

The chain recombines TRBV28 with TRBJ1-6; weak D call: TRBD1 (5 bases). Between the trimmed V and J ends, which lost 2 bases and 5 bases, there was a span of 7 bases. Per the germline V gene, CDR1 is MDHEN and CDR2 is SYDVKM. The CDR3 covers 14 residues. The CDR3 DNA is TGTGCCAGCAGTTTAGGCAGGGATAATTCACCCCTCCACTTT. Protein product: CASSLGRDNSPLHF.

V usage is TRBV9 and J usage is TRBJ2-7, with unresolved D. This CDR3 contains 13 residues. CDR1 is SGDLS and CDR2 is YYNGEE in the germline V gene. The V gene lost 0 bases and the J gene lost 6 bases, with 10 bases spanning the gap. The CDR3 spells CASSVATGSEQYF. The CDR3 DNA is TGTGCCAGCAGCGTAGCTACGGGTAGCGAGCAGTACTTC.

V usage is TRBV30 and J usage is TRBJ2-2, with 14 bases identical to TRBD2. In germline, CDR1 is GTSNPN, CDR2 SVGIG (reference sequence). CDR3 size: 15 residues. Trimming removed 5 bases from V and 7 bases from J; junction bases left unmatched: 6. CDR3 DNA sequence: TGTGCCTGGGGGGGACTAGCGGGAGTGGTCGGGGAGCTGTTTTTT. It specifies CAWGGLAGVVGELFF. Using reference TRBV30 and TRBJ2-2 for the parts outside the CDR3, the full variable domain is SQTIHQWPATLVQPVGSPLSLECTVEGTSNPNLYWYRQAAGRGLQLLFYSVGIGQISSEVPQNLSASRPQDRQFILSSKKLLLSDSGFYLCAWGGLAGVVGELFFGEGSRLTVL.

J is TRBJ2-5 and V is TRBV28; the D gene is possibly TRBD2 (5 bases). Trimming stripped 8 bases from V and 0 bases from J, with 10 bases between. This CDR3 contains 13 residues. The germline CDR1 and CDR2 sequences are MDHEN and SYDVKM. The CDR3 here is CASSWGDQETQYF. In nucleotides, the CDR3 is TGTGCCAGCTCCTGGGGAGACCAAGAGACCCAGTACTTC.

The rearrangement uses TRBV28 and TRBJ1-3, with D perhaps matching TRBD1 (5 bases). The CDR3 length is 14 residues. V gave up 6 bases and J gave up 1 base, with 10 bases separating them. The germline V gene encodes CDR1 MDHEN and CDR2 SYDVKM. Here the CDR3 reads CASSRRTSGNTIYF. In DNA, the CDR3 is TGTGCCAGCAGCAGGCGGACATCTGGAAACACCATATATTTT.

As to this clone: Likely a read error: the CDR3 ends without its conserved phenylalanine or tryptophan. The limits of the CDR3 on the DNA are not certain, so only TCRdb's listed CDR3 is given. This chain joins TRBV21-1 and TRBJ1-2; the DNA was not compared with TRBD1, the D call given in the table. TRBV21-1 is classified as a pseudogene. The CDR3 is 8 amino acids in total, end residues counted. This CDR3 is CASRYRVA.

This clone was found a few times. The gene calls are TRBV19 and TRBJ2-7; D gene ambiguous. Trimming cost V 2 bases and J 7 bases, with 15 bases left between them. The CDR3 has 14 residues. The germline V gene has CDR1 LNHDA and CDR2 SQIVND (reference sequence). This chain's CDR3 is CASSISAGPGEQYF. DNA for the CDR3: TGTGCCAGTAGTATATCTGCAGGCCCTGGGGAGCAGTACTTC.

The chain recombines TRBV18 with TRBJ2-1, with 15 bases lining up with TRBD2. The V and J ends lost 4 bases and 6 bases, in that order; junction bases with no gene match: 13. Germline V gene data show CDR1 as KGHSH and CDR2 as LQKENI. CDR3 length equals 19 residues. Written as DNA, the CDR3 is TGTGCCAGCTCACGATCTGGGACTAGCGGGAGGTCCCCGGGCAATGAGCAGTTCTTC. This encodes CASSRSGTSGRSPGNEQFF. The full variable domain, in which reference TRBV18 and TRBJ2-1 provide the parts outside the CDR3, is NAGVMQNPRHLVRRRGQEARLRCSPMKGHSHVYWYRQLPEEGLKFMVYLQKENIIDESGMPKERFSAEFPKEGPSILRIQQVVRGDSAAYFCASSRSGTSGRSPGNEQFFGPGTRLTVL.

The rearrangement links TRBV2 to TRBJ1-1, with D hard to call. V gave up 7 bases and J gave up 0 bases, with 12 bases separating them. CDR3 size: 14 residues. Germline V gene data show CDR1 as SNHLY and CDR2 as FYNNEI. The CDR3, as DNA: TGTGCCAGCATTGGGCCGACGTTGAACACTGAAGCTTTCTTT. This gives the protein CASIGPTLNTEAFF.

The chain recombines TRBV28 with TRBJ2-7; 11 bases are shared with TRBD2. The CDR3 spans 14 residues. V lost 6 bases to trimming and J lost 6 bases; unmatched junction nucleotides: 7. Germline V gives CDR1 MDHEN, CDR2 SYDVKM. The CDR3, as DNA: TGTGCCAGCAGCCGTGGGACTAGCGGTCCCGAGCAGTACTTC. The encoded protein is CASSRGTSGPEQYF.

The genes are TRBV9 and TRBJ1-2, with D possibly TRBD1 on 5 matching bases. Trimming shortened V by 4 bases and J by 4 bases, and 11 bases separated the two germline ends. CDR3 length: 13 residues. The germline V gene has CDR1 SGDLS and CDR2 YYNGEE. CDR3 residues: CASSPRQSYGYTF. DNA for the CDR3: TGTGCCAGCAGCCCCCGACAGAGCTATGGCTACACCTTC.

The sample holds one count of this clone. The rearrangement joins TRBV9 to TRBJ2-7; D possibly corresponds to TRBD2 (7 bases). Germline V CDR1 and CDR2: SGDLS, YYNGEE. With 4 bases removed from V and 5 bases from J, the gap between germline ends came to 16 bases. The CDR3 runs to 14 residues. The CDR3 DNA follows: TGTGCCAGCAGCCTCGGGGGGCCCCTGGACGAGCAGTACTTC. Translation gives CASSLGGPLDEQYF. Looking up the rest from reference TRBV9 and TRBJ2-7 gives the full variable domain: DSGVTQTPKHLITATGQRVTLRCSPRSGDLSVYWYQQSLDQGLQFLIQYYNGEERAKGNILERFSAQQFPDLHSELNLSSLELGDSALYFCASSLGGPLDEQYFGPGTRLTVT.

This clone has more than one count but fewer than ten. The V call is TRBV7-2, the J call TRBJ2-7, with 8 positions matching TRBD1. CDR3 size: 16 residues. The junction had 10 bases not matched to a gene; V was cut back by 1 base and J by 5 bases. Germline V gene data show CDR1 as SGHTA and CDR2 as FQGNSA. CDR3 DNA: TGTGCCAGCAGCTTAGTGGCCGGACAGGGTCGCGACGAGCAGTACTTC. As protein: CASSLVAGQGRDEQYF.

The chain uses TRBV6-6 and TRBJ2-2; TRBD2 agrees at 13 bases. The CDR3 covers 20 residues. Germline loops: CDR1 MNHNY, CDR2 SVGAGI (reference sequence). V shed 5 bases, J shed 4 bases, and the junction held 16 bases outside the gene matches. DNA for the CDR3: TGTGCCAGCAGTCGAACCCGGAAACTAGCGGGAGGGCCCGGCACCGGGGAGCTGTTTTTT. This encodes CASSRTRKLAGGPGTGELFF.

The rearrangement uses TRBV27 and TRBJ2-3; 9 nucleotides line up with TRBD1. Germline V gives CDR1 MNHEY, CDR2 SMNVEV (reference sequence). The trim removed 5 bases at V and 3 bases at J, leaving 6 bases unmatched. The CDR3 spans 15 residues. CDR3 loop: CASSQRQGGTDTQYF. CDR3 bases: TGTGCCAGCAGTCAAAGACAGGGGGGGACAGATACGCAGTATTTT.